This T cell receptor beta chain came from a study of Ad26.COV2.S vaccination and SARS-CoV-2 variants. Turning to the study itself: Enrollment placed the donor in the COV1001 Ad26.COV2.S trial arm.

Trimming removed 5 bases from V and 6 bases from J, with 13 bases in between. The CDR3 extends over 14 amino acids. The data were produced by immunoSEQ multiplex PCR, yet TCRdb's version contains in-frame clones alone and is incomplete. The sample lists around 300,000 clones, 86% occurring once. Study-wide results and caveats: Measures of TCR breadth and depth may have fallen short of total T cell responses. Vaccine and placebo groups showed comparable non-spike TCR breadth.

In the case of this clone: The antigen is not known.

Stated treatment: around 19 received Ad26.COV2.S at low or high dose, single or two shots; 5 received placebo; per-sample allocation not given. The study sampled participants on day 63 after the first vaccine or placebo injection. An adult of 18-55 years in Boston served as donor. This TCR came from a person between 18 and 65 years old who received the Ad26.COV2.S COVID-19 vaccine or a placebo. The J gene is TRBJ2-2, the V gene TRBV23-1; D is ambiguous. TRBV23-1 is an ORF for which the function is uncertain. The source material was peripheral blood, sampled in a trial of Ad26.COV2.S vaccine versus placebo. In nucleotides, the CDR3 is TGCGCCAGCAGTACTCACAGATCGGCCGGGGAGCTGTTTTTT. This gives the protein CASSTHRSAGELFF.